This entry is about one T cell receptor (beta chain). This sample is part of a study of control samples from healthy donors and cancer patients. Using immunoSEQ multiplex PCR, the repertoire was profiled, and TCRdb retains in-frame clones only, with some absent. Of about 120,000 clones listed, roughly nine tenths are singletons. Trimming cost V 1 base and J 2 bases, with 7 bases left between them. This CDR3 has 14 amino acids. Germline lookup yields CDR1 LNHDA and CDR2 SQIVND (reference sequence). The clonotype originates from a woman between 18 and 29 years old in good health. The chain employs TRBV19 and TRBJ2-3; D may correspond to TRBD1 or TRBD2 (5 bases each). Sequenced sample: blood. DNA of the CDR3: TGTGCCAGTAGTATAGTGGGGGACACAGATACGCAGTATTTT. Translation: CASSIVGDTDTQYF.